This entry lists 10 T cell receptor beta chains sequenced from one sample in a study of regulatory T cells in long-lasting Graves disease. Time point noted: persistent/refractory GD, antithyroid drugs over 5 years with positive TRAb. The TCR library was prepared using RNA isolated from PBMCs. Building of the TCR beta libraries involved iRepertoire HTBI primers and Arm-PCR of CDR3 regions. Each CDR3 protein gets one entry after TCRdb re-called the multiplex PCR reads with MiXCR. Seen here are approximately 400,000 distinct CDR3 sequences, less than 30% observed once, and the top ten hold around 30%. Sample: peripheral blood mononuclear cells (PBMCs), taken when the disease was refractory, from a patient treated with antithyroid drugs. The receptor source for this set is a woman between 35 and 50 years old with Graves disease.

The chain uses TRBV13 and TRBJ2-7; D is perhaps TRBD2 (6 bases). Trimming pared 0 bases from V and 4 bases from J, leaving 16 bases between. The CDR3 loop spans 16 amino acids. CDR1 and CDR2 (germline): PRHDT, FYEKMQ (reference sequence). Written as DNA, the CDR3 is TGTGCCAGCAGCTTAGGAAGAGGACTACACGGTTACGAGCAGTACTTC. Translated, it gives CASSLGRGLHGYEQYF. Looking up the rest from reference TRBV13 and TRBJ2-7 gives the full variable domain: AAGVIQSPRHLIKEKRETATLKCYPIPRHDTVYWYQQGPGQDPQFLISFYEKMQSDKGSIPDRFSAQQFSDYHSELNMSSLELGDSALYFCASSLGRGLHGYEQYFGPGTRLTVT.

Here the CDR3 DNA reads TGTGCCAGCTGGAACAGGGGCACCTACGAGCAGTACTTC. Its translation is CASWNRGTYEQYF. The V call is TRBV27, the J call TRBJ2-7, with TRBD1 identical over 7 bases. CDR1 is MNHEY and CDR2 is SMNVEV in the germline V gene (reference sequence). There are 13 residues in the CDR3. V gave up 8 bases and J gave up 2 bases; unmatched junction bases: 6.

Concerning this clonotype itself: A much larger clonotype is one base distant, so this may be a read error. The rearrangement joins TRBV6-1 to TRBJ2-5, with D perhaps matching TRBD2 (7 bases). Germline CDR1 reads MNHNS; CDR2 reads SASEGT. This CDR3 region has 15 residues. Trimming cost V 4 bases and J 4 bases, with 16 bases left between them. The CDR3 bases are TGTGCCAGCAGTGGAGCAGAGGGGGGGGCAGAGACCCAGTACTTC. It yields the protein CASSGAEGGAETQYF.

This clonotype has just a few counts. The chain couples TRBV7-6 to TRBJ2-7; TRBD2 matches at 10 bases. The CDR3 is 14 residues long. Unmatched junction bases numbered 4, after V lost 4 bases and J lost 4 bases. Germline CDR1 is SGHVS and CDR2 is FNYEAQ. The CDR3 DNA sequence: TGTGCCAGCAGCTGGACTAGCGGAGGTTACGAGCAGTACTTC. Translating it yields CASSWTSGGYEQYF.

This chain connects TRBV27 to TRBJ1-4, with 7 bases identical to TRBD1. Germline loops: CDR1 MNHEY, CDR2 SMNVEV (reference sequence). There are 15 residues in the CDR3. J lost 8 bases, V lost 4 bases, and 10 bases had no gene match. In nucleotides, the CDR3 is TGTGCCAGCAGTTCTGGACAGGTTCATGACGAAAAACTGTTTTTT. It codes for CASSSGQVHDEKLFF.

This clonotype was recorded at least ten times. J is TRBJ2-7 and V is TRBV20-1; 8 bases match TRBD2. Per germline, CDR1 DFQATT and CDR2 SNEGSKA (reference sequence). This CDR3 contains 14 residues. Trimming removed 0 bases from V and 5 bases from J; junction bases left unmatched: 6. The CDR3 sequence: CSARDPVLADEQYF. In DNA form, the CDR3 reads TGCAGTGCTAGAGATCCGGTACTAGCGGACGAGCAGTACTTC.

V usage is TRBV5-1 and J usage is TRBJ2-7, with D possibly matching TRBD1 (5 bases). Trimming took 2 bases from V and 3 from J, leaving 9 bases between them. The CDR3 is made up of 13 amino acids. CDR1 is SGHRS and CDR2 is YFSETQ in the germline V gene. In nucleotides, the CDR3 is TGCGCCAGCAGCTTACAGGATAACTACGAGCAGTACTTC. Translated: CASSLQDNYEQYF.

Concerning this clonotype: A much larger clone lies a single base off, so this may be a read error. The rearrangement links TRBV27 to TRBJ2-5; 14 positions match TRBD2. Germline CDR1 MNHEY, CDR2 SMNVEV (reference sequence). CDR3 length: 17 amino acids. This CDR3 is CACSFLGLAGGGETQYF. CDR3 coding DNA: TGTGCCTGCAGTTTTCTCGGACTAGCGGGAGGCGGAGAGACCCAGTACTTC.

Regarding this clonotype: Just one base apart from a much larger clone, this may be a read error. The genes are TRBV6-5 and TRBJ1-1; D perhaps matches TRBD1 (6 bases). The germline CDR1 and CDR2 sequences are MNHEY and SVGAGI. CDR3 size: 12 residues. The CDR3 DNA is TGTGCCAACAGTTCACAGGGATATGAAGCTTTCTTT. Its translation: CANSSQGYEAFF.

This clonotype was counted at least ten times. The CDR3 is CASRWGGAEETQYF. CDR3 sequence (DNA): TGTGCCAGCAGATGGGGAGGGGCAGAAGAGACCCAGTACTTC. This sequence joins TRBV28 and TRBJ2-5; the match to TRBD2 covers 7 bases. Per germline, CDR1 MDHEN and CDR2 SYDVKM. The CDR3 runs 14 residues. Germline trimming cut 6 bases from V and 3 bases from J; bases unmatched to any gene: 7. The full variable domain, its missing parts supplied by reference TRBV28 and TRBJ2-5, is DVKVTQSSRYLVKRTGEKVFLECVQDMDHENMFWYRQDPGLGLRLIYFSYDVKMKEKGDIPEGYSVSREKKERFSLILESASTNQTSMYLCASRWGGAEETQYFGPGTRLLVL.